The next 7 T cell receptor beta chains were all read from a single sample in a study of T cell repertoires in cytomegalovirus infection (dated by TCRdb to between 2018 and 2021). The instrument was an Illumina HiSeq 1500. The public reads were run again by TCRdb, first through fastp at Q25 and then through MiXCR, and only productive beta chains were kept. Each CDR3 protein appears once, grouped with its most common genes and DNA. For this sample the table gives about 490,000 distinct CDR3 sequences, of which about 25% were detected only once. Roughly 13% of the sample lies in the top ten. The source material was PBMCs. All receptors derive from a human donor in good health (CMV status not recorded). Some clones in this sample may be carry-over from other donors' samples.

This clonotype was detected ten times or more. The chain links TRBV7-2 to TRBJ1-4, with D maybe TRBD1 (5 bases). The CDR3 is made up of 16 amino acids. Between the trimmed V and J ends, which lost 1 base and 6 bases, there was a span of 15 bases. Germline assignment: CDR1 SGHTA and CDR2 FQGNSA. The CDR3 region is CASSLGQRTGDEKLFF. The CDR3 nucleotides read TGTGCCAGCAGCTTAGGTCAGCGCACAGGAGATGAAAAACTGTTTTTT.

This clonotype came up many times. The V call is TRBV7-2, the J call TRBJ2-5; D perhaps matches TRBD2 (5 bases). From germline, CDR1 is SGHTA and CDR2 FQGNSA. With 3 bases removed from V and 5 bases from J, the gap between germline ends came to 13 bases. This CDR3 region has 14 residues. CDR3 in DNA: TGTGCCAGCAGCTTTTTCTCGGACTCGGAGACCCAGTACTTC. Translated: CASSFFSDSETQYF. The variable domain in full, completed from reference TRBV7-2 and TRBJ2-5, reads GAGVSQSPSNKVTEKGKDVELRCDPISGHTALYWYRQSLGQGLEFLIYFQGNSAPDKSGLPSDRFSAERTGGSVSTLTIQRTQQEDSAVYLCASSFFSDSETQYFGPGTRLLVL.

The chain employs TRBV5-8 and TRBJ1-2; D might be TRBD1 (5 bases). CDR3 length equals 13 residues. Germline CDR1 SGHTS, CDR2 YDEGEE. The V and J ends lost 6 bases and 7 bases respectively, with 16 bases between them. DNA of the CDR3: TGTGCCAGCACAGCCTCGGGGGTCGGTGGCTACACCTTC. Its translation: CASTASGVGGYTF.

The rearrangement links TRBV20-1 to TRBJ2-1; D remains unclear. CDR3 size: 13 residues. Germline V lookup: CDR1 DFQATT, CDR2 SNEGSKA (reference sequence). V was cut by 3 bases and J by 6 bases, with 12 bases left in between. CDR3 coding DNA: TGCAGTGCTAGCCACCCCCAGGTCAATGAGCAGTTCTTC. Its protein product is CSASHPQVNEQFF.

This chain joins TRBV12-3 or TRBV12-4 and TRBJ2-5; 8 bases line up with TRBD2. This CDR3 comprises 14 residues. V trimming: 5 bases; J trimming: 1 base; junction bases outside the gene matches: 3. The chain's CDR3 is CASSGSGGQETQYF. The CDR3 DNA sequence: TGTGCCAGCAGTGGGAGCGGGGGCCAAGAGACCCAGTACTTC.

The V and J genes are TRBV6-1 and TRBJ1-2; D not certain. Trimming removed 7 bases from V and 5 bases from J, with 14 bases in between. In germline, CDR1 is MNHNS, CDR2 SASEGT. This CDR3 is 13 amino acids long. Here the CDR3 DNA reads TGTGCCAGCATGGGCGGCGGAGGTTATGGCTACACCTTC. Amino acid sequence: CASMGGGGYGYTF.

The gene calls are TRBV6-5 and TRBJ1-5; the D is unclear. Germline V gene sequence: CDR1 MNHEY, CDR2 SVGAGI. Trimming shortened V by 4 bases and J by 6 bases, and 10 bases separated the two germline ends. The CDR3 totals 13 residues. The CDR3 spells CASSSVAGQPQHF. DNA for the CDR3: TGTGCCAGCAGTTCGGTAGCGGGTCAGCCCCAGCATTTT.